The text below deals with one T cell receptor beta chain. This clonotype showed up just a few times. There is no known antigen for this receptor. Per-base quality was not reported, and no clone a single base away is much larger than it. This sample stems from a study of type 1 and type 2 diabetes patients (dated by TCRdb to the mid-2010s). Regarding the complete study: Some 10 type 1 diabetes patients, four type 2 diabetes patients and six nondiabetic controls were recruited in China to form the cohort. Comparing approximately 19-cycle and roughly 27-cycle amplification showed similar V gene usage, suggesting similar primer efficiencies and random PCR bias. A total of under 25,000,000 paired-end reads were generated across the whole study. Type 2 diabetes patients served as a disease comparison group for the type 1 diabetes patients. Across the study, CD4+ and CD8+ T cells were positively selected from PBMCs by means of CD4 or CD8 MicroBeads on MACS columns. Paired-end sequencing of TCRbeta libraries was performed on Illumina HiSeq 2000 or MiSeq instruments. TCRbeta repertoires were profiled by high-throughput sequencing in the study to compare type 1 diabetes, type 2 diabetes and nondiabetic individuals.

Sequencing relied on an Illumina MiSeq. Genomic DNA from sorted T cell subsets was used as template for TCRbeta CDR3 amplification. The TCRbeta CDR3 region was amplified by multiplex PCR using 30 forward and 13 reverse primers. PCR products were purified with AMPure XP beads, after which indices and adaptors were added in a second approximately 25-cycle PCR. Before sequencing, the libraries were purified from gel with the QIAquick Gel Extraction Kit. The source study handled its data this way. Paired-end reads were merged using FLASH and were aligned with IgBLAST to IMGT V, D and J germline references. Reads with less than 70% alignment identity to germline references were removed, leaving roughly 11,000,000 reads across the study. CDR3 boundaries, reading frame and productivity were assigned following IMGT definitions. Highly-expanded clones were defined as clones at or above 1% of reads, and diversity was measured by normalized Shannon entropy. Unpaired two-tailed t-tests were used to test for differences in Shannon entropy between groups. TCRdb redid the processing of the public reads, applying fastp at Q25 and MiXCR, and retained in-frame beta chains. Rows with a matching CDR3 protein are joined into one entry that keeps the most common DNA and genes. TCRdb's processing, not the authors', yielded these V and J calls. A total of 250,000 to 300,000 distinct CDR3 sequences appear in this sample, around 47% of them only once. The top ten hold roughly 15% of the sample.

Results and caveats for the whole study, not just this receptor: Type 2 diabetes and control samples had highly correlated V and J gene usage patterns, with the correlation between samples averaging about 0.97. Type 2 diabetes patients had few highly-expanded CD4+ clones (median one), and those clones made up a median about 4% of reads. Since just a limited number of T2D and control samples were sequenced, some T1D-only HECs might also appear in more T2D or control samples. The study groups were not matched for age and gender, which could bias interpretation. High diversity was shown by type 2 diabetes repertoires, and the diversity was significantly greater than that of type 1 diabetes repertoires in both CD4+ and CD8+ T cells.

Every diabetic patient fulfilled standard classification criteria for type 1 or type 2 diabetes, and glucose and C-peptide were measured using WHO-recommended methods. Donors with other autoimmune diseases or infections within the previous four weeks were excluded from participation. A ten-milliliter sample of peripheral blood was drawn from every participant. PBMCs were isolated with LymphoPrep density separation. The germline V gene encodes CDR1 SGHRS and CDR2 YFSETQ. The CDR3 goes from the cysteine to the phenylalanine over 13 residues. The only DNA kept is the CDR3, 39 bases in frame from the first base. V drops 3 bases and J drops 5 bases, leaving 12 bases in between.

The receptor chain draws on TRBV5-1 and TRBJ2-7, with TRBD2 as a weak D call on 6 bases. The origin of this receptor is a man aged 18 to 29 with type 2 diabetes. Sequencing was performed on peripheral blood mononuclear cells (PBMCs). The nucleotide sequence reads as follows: TGCGCCAGCAGCTCGGCCGGGGGAAACGAGCAGTACTTC. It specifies CASSSAGGNEQYF. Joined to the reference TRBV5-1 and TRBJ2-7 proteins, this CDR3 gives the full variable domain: KAGVTQTPRYLIKTRGQQVTLSCSPISGHRSVSWYQQTPGQGLQFLFEYFSETQRNKGNFPGRFSGRQFSNSRSEMNVSTLELGDSALYLCASSSAGGNEQYFGPGTRLTVT.